The rows below give T cell receptor beta chains drawn from one sample of a study of beta chain features in type 1 diabetes. Sequenced by immunoSEQ multiplex PCR; TCRdb stores in-frame clones only, minus some. Of 200,000 to 250,000 clones in the sample, over 8.5% were seen once. The sample was naive CD4+ T cells from blood. The receptors were sampled from a woman aged 18-30 years in good health. The CDR3 runs from the conserved cysteine through the conserved F or W. Fields, in order: CDR3 protein, CDR3 DNA, D gene, V gene, clone size, J gene. D genes are given only for firm matches. Part of the rows lack a size; the others show once, few, many or a class for expanded clones.

CDR3aa: CASTPGSGNNPYGYTF
CDR3nt: TGTGCCAGCACCCCGGGGTCGGGGAACAACCCCTATGGCTACACCTTC
d_gene: -
v_gene: TRBV25-1
abundance: few
j_gene: TRBJ1-2

CDR3aa: CASSQERRSNQPQHF
CDR3nt: TGTGCCAGTAGTCAGGAACGCCGTAGCAATCAGCCCCAGCATTTT
d_gene: -
v_gene: TRBV19
abundance: -
j_gene: TRBJ1-5

CDR3aa: CASSPSLDTQYF
CDR3nt: TGTGCCAGCAGTCCAAGCCTGGATACGCAGTATTTT
d_gene: -
v_gene: TRBV9
abundance: few
j_gene: TRBJ2-3

CDR3aa: CASSQVGQTGNIQYF
CDR3nt: TGCGCCAGCAGCCAAGTCGGGCAGACAGGAAACATTCAGTACTTC
d_gene: -
v_gene: TRBV4-3
abundance: -
j_gene: TRBJ2-4

CDR3aa: CASGPGTSNYEQYF
CDR3nt: TGCGCCAGCGGACCCGGGACTAGCAACTACGAGCAGTACTTC
d_gene: TRBD2
v_gene: TRBV5-1
abundance: -
j_gene: TRBJ2-7

CDR3aa: CASNRDRVDTEAFF
CDR3nt: TGTGCCAGCAACCGGGACAGGGTAGACACTGAAGCTTTCTTT
d_gene: TRBD1
v_gene: TRBV2
abundance: -
j_gene: TRBJ1-1

CDR3aa: CASRGHISNQPQHF
CDR3nt: TGTGCCAGCAGGGGACACATTAGCAATCAGCCCCAGCATTTT
d_gene: -
v_gene: TRBV2
abundance: -
j_gene: TRBJ1-5

CDR3aa: CASSPETSGRWSEQFF
CDR3nt: TGTGCCAGCTCACCAGAGACTAGCGGGAGGTGGAGTGAGCAGTTCTTC
d_gene: TRBD2
v_gene: TRBV18
abundance: -
j_gene: TRBJ2-1

CDR3aa: CASSPGQGRTEAFF
CDR3nt: TGTGCCAGCAGCCCGGGACAGGGACGCACTGAAGCTTTCTTT
d_gene: TRBD1
v_gene: TRBV7-9
abundance: -
j_gene: TRBJ1-1

CDR3aa: CASSLLMGGKQETQYF
CDR3nt: TGTGCCAGCAGCTTATTGATGGGGGGGAAACAAGAGACCCAGTACTTC
d_gene: TRBD2
v_gene: TRBV11-2
abundance: -
j_gene: TRBJ2-5

CDR3aa: CASSPTGGFDYGYTF
CDR3nt: TGCGCCAGCAGCCCCACCGGCGGGTTCGACTATGGCTACACCTTC
d_gene: -
v_gene: TRBV5-1
abundance: few
j_gene: TRBJ1-2

CDR3aa: CATSRPGVLNTEAFF
CDR3nt: TGTGCCACCAGCAGACCGGGGGTGCTGAACACTGAAGCTTTCTTT
d_gene: -
v_gene: TRBV15
abundance: -
j_gene: TRBJ1-1

CDR3aa: CASSQGTGGPNQPQHF
CDR3nt: TGCGCCAGCAGCCAAGGGACAGGGGGTCCCAATCAGCCCCAGCATTTT
d_gene: TRBD1
v_gene: TRBV5-1
abundance: few
j_gene: TRBJ1-5

CDR3aa: CAWSPLAVQETQYF
CDR3nt: TGTGCCTGGAGTCCACTAGCGGTCCAAGAGACCCAGTACTTC
d_gene: TRBD2
v_gene: TRBV30
abundance: -
j_gene: TRBJ2-5

CDR3aa: CASSLGRGGDTQYF
CDR3nt: TGCGCCAGCAGCCTCGGACGGGGGGGAGATACGCAGTATTTT
d_gene: TRBD2
v_gene: TRBV5-1
abundance: few
j_gene: TRBJ2-3

CDR3aa: CASSFTGTSGLAYF
CDR3nt: TGCGCCAGCAGCTTTACCGGGACTAGCGGCCTAGCGTACTTC
d_gene: TRBD2
v_gene: TRBV5-1
abundance: -
j_gene: TRBJ2-7

CDR3aa: CASSGYPGNQPQHF
CDR3nt: TGTGCCAGTAGTGGATATCCAGGGAATCAGCCCCAGCATTTT
d_gene: -
v_gene: TRBV19
abundance: few
j_gene: TRBJ1-5

CDR3aa: CASSQVRQFNEKLFF
CDR3nt: TGCGCCAGCAGCCAAGTGCGGCAGTTTAATGAAAAACTGTTTTTT
d_gene: -
v_gene: TRBV4-1
abundance: -
j_gene: TRBJ1-4

CDR3aa: CASSLPGLADSYNEQFF
CDR3nt: TGCGCCAGCAGCCTACCGGGACTAGCGGACTCCTACAATGAGCAGTTCTTC
d_gene: TRBD2
v_gene: TRBV5-1
abundance: -
j_gene: TRBJ2-1

CDR3aa: CASSQEGGRYYSPLHF
CDR3nt: TGTGCCAGCAGCCAAGAAGGAGGCAGGTATTATTCACCCCTCCACTTT
d_gene: -
v_gene: TRBV4-2
abundance: -
j_gene: TRBJ1-6

CDR3aa: CASSPGGSAYEQYF
CDR3nt: TGCGCCAGTTCCCCTGGAGGGTCGGCCTACGAGCAGTACTTC
d_gene: -
v_gene: TRBV5-1
abundance: few
j_gene: TRBJ2-7

CDR3aa: CASSQVPGAYEQYF
CDR3nt: TGCGCCAGCAGCCAAGTCCCAGGGGCCTACGAGCAGTACTTC
d_gene: -
v_gene: TRBV4-1
abundance: -
j_gene: TRBJ2-7

CDR3aa: CASTAGRAYGQPQHF
CDR3nt: TGTGCCAGTACCGCCGGGAGGGCATACGGTCAGCCCCAGCATTTT
d_gene: -
v_gene: TRBV19
abundance: few
j_gene: TRBJ1-5

CDR3aa: CASSAGTPGETQYF
CDR3nt: TGCGCCAGCAGCGCCGGGACTCCCGGGGAGACCCAGTACTTC
d_gene: -
v_gene: TRBV5-1
abundance: few
j_gene: TRBJ2-5